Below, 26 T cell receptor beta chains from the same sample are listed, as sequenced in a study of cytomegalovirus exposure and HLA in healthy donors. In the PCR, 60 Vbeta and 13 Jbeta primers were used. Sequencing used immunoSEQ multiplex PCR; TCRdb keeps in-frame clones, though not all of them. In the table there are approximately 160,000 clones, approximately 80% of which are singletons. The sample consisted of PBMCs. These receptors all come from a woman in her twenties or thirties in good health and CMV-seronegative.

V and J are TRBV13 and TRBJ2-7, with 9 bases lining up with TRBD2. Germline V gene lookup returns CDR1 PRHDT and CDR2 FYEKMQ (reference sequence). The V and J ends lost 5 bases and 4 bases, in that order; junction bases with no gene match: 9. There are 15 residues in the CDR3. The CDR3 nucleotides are TGTGCCAGCAGCGGGGGGGGCGGGAGGGCTTACGAGCAGTACTTC. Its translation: CASSGGGGRAYEQYF.

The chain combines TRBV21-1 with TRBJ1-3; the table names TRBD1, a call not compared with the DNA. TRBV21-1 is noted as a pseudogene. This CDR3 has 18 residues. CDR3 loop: CASSKPARQGQFGNTIYF. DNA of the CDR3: TGTGCCAGCAGCAAACCCGCTAGACAGGGCCAGTTTGGAAACACCATATATTTT.

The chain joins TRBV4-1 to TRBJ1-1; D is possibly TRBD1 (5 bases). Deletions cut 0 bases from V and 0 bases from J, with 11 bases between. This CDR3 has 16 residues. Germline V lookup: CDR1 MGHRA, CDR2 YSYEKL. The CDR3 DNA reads TGCGCCAGCAGCCAAGAGGCTCCGACAGTGAACACTGAAGCTTTCTTT. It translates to CASSQEAPTVNTEAFF.

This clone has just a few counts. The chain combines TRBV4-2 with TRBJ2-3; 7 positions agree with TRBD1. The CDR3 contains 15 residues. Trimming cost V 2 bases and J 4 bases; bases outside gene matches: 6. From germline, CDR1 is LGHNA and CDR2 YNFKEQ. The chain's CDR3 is CASSQFRQGADTQYF. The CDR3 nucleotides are TGTGCCAGCAGCCAATTCAGACAGGGAGCAGATACGCAGTATTTT.

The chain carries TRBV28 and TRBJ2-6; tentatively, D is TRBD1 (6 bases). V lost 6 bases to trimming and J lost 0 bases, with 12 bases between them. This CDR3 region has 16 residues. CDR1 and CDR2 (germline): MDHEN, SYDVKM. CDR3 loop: CASSPWTDSGANVLTF. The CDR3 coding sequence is TGTGCCAGCAGCCCCTGGACAGACTCTGGGGCCAACGTCCTGACTTTC. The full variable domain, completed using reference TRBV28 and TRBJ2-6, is DVKVTQSSRYLVKRTGEKVFLECVQDMDHENMFWYRQDPGLGLRLIYFSYDVKMKEKGDIPEGYSVSREKKERFSLILESASTNQTSMYLCASSPWTDSGANVLTFGAGSRLTVL.

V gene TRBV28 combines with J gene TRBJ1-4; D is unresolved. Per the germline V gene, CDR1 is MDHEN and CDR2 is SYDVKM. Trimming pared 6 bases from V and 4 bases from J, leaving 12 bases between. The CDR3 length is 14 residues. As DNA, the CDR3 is TGTGCCAGCAGCCGCTGGGAGGGTAATGAAAAACTGTTTTTT. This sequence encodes CASSRWEGNEKLFF.

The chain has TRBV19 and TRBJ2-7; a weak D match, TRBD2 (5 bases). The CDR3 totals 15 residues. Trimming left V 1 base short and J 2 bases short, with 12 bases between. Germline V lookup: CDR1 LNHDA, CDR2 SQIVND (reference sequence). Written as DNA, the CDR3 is TGTGCCAGTAGTATAGGGACTCGAGGCGCCTACGAGCAGTACTTC. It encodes CASSIGTRGAYEQYF.

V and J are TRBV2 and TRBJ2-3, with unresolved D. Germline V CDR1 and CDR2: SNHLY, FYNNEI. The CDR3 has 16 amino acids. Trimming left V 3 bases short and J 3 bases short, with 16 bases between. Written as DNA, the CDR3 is TGTGCCAGCAGTGACCGAGGAACGGGTCGGACAGATACGCAGTATTTT. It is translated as CASSDRGTGRTDTQYF. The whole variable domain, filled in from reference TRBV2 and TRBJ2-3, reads EPEVTQTPSHQVTQMGQEVILRCVPISNHLYFYWYRQILGQKVEFLVSFYNNEISEKSEIFDDQFSVERPDGSNFTLKIRSTKLEDSAMYFCASSDRGTGRTDTQYFGPGTRLTVL.

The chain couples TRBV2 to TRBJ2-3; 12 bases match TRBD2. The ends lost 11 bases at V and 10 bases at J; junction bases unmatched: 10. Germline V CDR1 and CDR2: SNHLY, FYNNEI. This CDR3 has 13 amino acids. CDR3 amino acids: CAGGLAGLGSQYF. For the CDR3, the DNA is TGTGCCGGGGGACTAGCGGGCCTTGGCTCGCAGTATTTT.

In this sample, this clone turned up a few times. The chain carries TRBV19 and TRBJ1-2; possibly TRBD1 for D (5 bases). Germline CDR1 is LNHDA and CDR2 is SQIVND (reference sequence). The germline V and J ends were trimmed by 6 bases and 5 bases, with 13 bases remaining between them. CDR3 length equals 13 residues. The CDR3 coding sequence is TGTGCCAGTAGCGATCCAGGGCGATATGGCTACACCTTC. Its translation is CASSDPGRYGYTF.

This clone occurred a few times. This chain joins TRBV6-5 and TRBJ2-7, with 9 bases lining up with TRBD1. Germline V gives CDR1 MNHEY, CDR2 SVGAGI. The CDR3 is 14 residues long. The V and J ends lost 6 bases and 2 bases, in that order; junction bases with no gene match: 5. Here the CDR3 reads CASRRQGGTYEQYF. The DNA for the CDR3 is TGTGCCAGCAGACGACAGGGGGGGACCTACGAGCAGTACTTC.

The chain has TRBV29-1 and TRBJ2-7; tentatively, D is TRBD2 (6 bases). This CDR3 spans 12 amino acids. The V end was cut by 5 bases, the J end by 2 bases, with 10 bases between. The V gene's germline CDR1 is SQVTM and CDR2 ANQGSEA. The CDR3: CSVSGGTYEQYF. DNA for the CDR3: TGCAGCGTTTCCGGGGGTACCTACGAGCAGTACTTC.

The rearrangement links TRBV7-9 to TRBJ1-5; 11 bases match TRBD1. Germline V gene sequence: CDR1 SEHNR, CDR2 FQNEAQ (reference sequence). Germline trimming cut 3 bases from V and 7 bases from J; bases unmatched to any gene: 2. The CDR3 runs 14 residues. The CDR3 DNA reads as TGTGCCAGCAGCTTGGGACAGGGGGAACAGCCCCAGCATTTT. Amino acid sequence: CASSLGQGEQPQHF. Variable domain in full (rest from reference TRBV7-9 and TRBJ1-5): DTGVSQNPRHKITKRGQNVTFRCDPISEHNRLYWYRQTLGQGPEFLTYFQNEAQLEKSRLLSDRFSAERPKGSFSTLEIQRTEQGDSAMYLCASSLGQGEQPQHFGDGTRLSIL.

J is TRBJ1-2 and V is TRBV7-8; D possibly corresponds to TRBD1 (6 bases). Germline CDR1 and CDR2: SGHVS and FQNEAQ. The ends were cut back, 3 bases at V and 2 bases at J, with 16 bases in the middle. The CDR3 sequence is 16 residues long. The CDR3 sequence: CASSFQGLGWNYGYTF. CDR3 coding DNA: TGTGCCAGCAGCTTCCAGGGGCTGGGATGGAACTATGGCTACACCTTC.

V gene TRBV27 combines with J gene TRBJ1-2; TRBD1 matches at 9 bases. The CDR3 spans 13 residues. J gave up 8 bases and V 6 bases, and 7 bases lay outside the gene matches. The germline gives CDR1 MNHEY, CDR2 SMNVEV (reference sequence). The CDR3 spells CASSPWDREGYTF. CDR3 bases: TGTGCCAGCAGCCCGTGGGACAGGGAGGGCTACACCTTC.

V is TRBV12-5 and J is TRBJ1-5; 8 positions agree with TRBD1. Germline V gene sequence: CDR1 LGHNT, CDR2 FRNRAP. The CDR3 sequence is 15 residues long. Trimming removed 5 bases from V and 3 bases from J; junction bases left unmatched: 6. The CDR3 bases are TGTGCTAGTGGTGTGGACAGGGCCCCCAATCAGCCCCAGCATTTT. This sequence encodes CASGVDRAPNQPQHF.

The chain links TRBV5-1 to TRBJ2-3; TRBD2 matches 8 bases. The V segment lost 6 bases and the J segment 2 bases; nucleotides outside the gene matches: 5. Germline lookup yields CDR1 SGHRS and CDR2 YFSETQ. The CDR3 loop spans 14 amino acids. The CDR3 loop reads CASKSGGATDTQYF. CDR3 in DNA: TGCGCCAGCAAAAGCGGGGGAGCCACAGATACGCAGTATTTT.

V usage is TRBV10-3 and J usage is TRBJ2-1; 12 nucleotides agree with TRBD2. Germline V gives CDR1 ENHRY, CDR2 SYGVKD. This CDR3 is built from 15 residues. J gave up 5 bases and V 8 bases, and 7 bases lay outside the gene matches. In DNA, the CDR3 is TGTGCCATCGCCTTGGGACTAGCGGGCAACAATGAGCAGTTCTTC. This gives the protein CAIALGLAGNNEQFF.

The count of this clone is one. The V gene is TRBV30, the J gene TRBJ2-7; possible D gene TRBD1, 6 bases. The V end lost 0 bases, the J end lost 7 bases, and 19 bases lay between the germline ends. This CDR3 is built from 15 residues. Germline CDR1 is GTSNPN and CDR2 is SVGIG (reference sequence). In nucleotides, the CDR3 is TGTGCCTGGAGTGTACTGCTGAACAGGGTGGAAGAGCAGTACTTC. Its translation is CAWSVLLNRVEEQYF.

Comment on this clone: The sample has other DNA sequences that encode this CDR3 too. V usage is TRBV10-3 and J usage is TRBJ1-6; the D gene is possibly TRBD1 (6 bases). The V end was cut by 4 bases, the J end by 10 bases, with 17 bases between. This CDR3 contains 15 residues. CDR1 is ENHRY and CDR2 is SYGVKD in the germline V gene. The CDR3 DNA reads TGTGCCATCAGTGTGTCGGACAGCAGAACCTCACCCCTCCACTTT. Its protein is CAISVSDSRTSPLHF.

CDR3 sequence reads: CAWSVGETGNTIYF. CDR3 nucleotides: TGTGCCTGGAGTGTAGGGGAAACTGGAAACACCATATATTTT. V and J are TRBV30 and TRBJ1-3; tentatively, D is TRBD1 (5 bases). The CDR3 consists of 14 residues. CDR1 GTSNPN and CDR2 SVGIG come from the germline V gene (reference sequence). Trimming cost V 0 bases and J 2 bases, with 8 bases left between them.

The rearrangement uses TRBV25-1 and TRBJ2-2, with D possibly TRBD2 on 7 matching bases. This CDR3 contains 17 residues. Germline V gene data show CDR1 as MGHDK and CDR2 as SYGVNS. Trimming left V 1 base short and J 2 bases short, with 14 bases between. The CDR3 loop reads CASSELAGRGNTGELFF. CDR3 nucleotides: TGTGCCAGCAGTGAATTAGCGGGCAGGGGCAACACCGGGGAGCTGTTTTTT.

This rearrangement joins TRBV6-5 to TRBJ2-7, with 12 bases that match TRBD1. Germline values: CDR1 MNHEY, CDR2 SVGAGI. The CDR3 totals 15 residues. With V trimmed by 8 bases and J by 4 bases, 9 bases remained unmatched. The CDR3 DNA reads TGTGCCAGCTCCAGGAAGGGACAGGGGGCTTACGAGCAGTACTTC. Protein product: CASSRKGQGAYEQYF.

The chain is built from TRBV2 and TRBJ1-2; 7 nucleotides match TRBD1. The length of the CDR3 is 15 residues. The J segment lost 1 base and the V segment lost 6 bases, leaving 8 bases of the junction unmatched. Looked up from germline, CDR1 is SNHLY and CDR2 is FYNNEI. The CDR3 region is CASRTRDSNNYGYTF. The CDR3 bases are TGTGCCAGCAGGACACGGGACAGTAATAACTATGGCTACACCTTC.

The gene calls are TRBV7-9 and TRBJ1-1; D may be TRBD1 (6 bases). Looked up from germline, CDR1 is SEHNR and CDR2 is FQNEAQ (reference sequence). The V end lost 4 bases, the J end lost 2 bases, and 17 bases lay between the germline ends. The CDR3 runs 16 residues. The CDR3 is CASSSHRTETNTEAFF. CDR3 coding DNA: TGTGCCAGCAGCTCGCATAGGACAGAAACTAACACTGAAGCTTTCTTT.

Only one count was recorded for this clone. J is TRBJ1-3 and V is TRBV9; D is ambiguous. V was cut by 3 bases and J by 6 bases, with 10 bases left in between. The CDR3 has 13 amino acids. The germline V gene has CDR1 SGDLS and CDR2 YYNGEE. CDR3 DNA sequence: TGTGCCAGCAGCGGCGGAGGGAAAAACACCATATATTTT. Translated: CASSGGGKNTIYF.